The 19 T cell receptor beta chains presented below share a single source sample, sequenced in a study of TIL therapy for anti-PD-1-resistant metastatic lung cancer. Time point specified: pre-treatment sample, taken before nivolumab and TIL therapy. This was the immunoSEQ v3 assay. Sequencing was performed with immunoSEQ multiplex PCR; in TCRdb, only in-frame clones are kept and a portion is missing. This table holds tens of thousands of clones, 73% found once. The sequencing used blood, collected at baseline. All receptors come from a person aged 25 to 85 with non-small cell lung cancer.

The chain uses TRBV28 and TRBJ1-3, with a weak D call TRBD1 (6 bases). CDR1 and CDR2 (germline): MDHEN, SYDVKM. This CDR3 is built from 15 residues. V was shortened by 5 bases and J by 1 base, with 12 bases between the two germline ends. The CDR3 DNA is TGTGCCAGCAGTCCGTCGGACAGATCTGGAAACACCATATATTTT. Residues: CASSPSDRSGNTIYF.

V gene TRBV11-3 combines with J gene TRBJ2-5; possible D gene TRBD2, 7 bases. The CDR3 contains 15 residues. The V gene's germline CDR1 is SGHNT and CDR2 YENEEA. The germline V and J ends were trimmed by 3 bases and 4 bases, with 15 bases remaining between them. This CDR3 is CASSFGGGDVETQYF. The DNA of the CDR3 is TGTGCCAGCAGCTTTGGAGGGGGGGATGTAGAGACCCAGTACTTC.

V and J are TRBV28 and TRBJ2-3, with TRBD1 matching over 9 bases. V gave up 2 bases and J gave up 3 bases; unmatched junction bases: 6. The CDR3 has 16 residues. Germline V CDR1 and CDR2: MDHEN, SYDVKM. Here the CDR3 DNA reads TGTGCCAGCAGTTTAGGACAGGGGATTGGGACAGATACGCAGTATTTT. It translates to CASSLGQGIGTDTQYF. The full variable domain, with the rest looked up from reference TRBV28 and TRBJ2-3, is DVKVTQSSRYLVKRTGEKVFLECVQDMDHENMFWYRQDPGLGLRLIYFSYDVKMKEKGDIPEGYSVSREKKERFSLILESASTNQTSMYLCASSLGQGIGTDTQYFGPGTRLTVL.

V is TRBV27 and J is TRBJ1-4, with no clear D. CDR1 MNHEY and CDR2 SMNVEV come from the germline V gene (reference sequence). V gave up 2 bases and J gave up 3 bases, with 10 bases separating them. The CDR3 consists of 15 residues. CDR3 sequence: CASSLGNRANEKLFF. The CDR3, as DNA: TGTGCCAGCAGTTTAGGCAACAGAGCTAATGAAAAACTGTTTTTT.

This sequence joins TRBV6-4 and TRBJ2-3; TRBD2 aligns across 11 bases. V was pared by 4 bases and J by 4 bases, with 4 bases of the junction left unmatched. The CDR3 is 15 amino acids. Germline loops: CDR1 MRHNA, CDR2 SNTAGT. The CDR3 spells CASSGTSGSSDTQYF. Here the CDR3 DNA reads TGTGCCAGCAGTGGGACTAGCGGGTCATCAGATACGCAGTATTTT.

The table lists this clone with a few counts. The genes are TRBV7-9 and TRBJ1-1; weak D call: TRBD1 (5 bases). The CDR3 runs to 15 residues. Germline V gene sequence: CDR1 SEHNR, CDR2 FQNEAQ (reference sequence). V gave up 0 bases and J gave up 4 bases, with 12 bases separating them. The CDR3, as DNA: TGTGCCAGCAGCTTAGCGCTAACAGGACCCACTGAAGCTTTCTTT. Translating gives CASSLALTGPTEAFF.

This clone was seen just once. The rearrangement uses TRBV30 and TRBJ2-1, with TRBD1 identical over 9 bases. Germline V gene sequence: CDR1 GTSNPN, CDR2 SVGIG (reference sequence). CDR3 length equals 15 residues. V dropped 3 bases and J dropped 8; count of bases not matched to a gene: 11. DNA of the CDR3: TGTGCCTGGAGGCCAGGGACAGGGTATTCCGATGAGCAGTTCTTC. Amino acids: CAWRPGTGYSDEQFF.

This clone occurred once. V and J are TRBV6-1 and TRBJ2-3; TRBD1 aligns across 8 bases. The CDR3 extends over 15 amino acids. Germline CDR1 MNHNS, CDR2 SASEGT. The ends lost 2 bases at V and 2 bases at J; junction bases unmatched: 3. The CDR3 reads CASSEPTGATDTQYF. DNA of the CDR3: TGTGCCAGCAGTGAACCGACAGGGGCCACAGATACGCAGTATTTT.

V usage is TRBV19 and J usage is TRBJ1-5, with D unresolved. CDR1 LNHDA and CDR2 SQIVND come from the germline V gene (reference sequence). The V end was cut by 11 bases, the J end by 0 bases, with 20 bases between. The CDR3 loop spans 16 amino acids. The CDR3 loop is CAGSFLRIVSNQPQHF. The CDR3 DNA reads TGTGCCGGCTCCTTTTTACGAATAGTTAGCAATCAGCCCCAGCATTTT. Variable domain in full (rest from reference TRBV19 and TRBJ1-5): DGGITQSPKYLFRKEGQNVTLSCEQNLNHDAMYWYRQDPGQGLRLIYYSQIVNDFQKGDIAEGYSVSREKKESFPLTVTSAQKNPTAFYLCAGSFLRIVSNQPQHFGDGTRLSIL.

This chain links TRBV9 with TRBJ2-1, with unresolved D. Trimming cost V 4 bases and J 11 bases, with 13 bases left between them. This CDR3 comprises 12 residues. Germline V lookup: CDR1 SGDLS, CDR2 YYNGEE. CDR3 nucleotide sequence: TGTGCCAGCAGCCTTACGGACGGGCAGCAGTTCTTC. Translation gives CASSLTDGQQFF.

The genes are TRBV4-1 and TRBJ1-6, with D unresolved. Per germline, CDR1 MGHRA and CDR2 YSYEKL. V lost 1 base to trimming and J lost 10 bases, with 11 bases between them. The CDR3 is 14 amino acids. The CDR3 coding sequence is TGCGCCAGCAGCCAAGCGTCCAAGGAATCACCCCTCCACTTT. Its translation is CASSQASKESPLHF.

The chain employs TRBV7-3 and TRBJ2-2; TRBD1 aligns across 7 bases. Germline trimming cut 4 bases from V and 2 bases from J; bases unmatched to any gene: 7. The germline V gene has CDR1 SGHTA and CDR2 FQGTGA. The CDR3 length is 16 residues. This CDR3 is CASSWTGTANTGELFF. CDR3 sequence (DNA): TGTGCCAGCAGCTGGACCGGGACAGCAAACACCGGGGAGCTGTTTTTT.

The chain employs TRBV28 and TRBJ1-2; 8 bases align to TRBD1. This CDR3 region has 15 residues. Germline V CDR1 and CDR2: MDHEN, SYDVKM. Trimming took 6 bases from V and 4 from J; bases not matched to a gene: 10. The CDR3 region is CASRDRDLSSYGYTF. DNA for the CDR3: TGTGCCAGCAGGGACAGGGATCTGTCAAGCTATGGCTACACCTTC.

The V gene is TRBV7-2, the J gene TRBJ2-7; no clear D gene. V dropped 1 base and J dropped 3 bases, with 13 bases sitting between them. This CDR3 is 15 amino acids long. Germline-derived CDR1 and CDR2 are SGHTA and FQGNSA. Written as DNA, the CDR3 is TGTGCCAGCAGCTTAGGTACTGGCGGTAACTACGAGCAGTACTTC. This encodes CASSLGTGGNYEQYF.

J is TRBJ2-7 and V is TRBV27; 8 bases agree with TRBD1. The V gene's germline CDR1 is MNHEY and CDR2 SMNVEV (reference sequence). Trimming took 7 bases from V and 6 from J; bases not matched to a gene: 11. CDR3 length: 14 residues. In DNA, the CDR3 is TGTGCCAGCAAATACAGGGGGGATTTTTTCGAGCAGTACTTC. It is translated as CASKYRGDFFEQYF.

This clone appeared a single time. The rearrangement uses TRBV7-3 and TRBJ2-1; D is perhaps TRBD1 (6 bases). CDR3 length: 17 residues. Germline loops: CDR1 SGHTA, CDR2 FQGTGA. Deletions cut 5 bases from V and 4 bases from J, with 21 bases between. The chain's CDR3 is CASSASSQGLAYNEQFF. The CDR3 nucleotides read TGTGCCAGCAGCGCCAGCTCCCAGGGGTTGGCTTACAATGAGCAGTTCTTC.

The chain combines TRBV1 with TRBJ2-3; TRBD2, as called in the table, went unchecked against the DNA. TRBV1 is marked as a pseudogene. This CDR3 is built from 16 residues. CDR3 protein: CTSSHPTSGESDTQYF. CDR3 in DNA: TGCACCAGCAGCCACCCCACTAGCGGGGAGTCAGATACGCAGTATTTT.

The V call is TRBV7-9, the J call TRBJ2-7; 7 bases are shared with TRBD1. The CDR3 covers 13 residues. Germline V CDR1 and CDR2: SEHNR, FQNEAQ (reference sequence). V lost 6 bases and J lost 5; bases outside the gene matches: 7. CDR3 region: CASRDDREHEQYF. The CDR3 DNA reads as TGTGCCAGCAGGGACGACAGGGAGCACGAGCAGTACTTC.

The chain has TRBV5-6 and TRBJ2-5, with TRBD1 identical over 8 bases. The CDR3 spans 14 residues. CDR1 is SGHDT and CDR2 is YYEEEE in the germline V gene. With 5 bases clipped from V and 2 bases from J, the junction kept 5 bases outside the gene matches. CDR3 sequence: CASSFRDRQETQYF. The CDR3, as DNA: TGTGCCAGCAGTTTCCGGGACAGGCAAGAGACCCAGTACTTC.